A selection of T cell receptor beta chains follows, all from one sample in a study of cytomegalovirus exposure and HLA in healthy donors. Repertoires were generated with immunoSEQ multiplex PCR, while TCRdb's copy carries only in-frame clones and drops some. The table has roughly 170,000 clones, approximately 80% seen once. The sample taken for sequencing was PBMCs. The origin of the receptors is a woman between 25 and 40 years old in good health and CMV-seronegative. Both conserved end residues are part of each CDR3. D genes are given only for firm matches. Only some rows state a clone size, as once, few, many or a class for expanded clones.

cdr3_nt: TGCGCCAGCAGCCAAGATCTTTACGGCGGGGGGTATATTTACGAGCAGTACTTC
cdr3_aa: CASSQDLYGGGYIYEQYF
clone_size: -
d_call: TRBD2
v_call: TRBV4-1
j_call: TRBJ2-7

cdr3_nt: TGTGCCAGCAGCGCGGGACTCGGGGGGAATGAGCAGTTCTTC
cdr3_aa: CASSAGLGGNEQFF
clone_size: few
d_call: TRBD2
v_call: TRBV6-5
j_call: TRBJ2-1

cdr3_nt: TGTGCCAGCAGCTCGCAGACAGGGGGCTTTGGAGAAAAACTGTTTTTT
cdr3_aa: CASSSQTGGFGEKLFF
clone_size: -
d_call: TRBD1
v_call: TRBV11-2
j_call: TRBJ1-4

cdr3_nt: TGTGCCAGCAGTGAATTGGGAGGTCCTTCCATATATTTT
cdr3_aa: CASSELGGPSIYF
clone_size: -
d_call: -
v_call: TRBV25-1
j_call: TRBJ1-3

cdr3_nt: TGTGCCAGCAGCTTCGGGGGGCCTTACAATGAGCAGTTCTTC
cdr3_aa: CASSFGGPYNEQFF
clone_size: -
d_call: -
v_call: TRBV11-3
j_call: TRBJ2-1

cdr3_nt: TGTGCCAGCAGTTTCGAGGGAAAACTGTTTTTT
cdr3_aa: CASSFEGKLFF
clone_size: -
d_call: -
v_call: TRBV28
j_call: TRBJ1-4

cdr3_nt: TGTGCCACCAGCAGAGACCTAGACAGTGAGGACTACACCTTC
cdr3_aa: CATSRDLDSEDYTF
clone_size: -
d_call: -
v_call: TRBV15
j_call: TRBJ1-2

cdr3_nt: TGTGCCAGCAGCGGGTGGACTAGCGGGAGTTCGAATGAGCAGTTCTTC
cdr3_aa: CASSGWTSGSSNEQFF
clone_size: -
d_call: TRBD2
v_call: TRBV7-6
j_call: TRBJ2-1

cdr3_nt: TGTGCCACCAGCAGAGTGACAGGGGTGGTGTACGAGCAGTACTTC
cdr3_aa: CATSRVTGVVYEQYF
clone_size: -
d_call: TRBD1
v_call: TRBV15
j_call: TRBJ2-7

cdr3_nt: TGCGCCAGCAGCCAAGGGCTAGGAAGGGGCGAGCAGTACTTC
cdr3_aa: CASSQGLGRGEQYF
clone_size: once
d_call: -
v_call: TRBV4-3
j_call: TRBJ2-7

cdr3_nt: TGCGCCAGCAGCGGGGACAGCTTATCCTACGAGCAGTACTTC
cdr3_aa: CASSGDSLSYEQYF
clone_size: -
d_call: TRBD1
v_call: TRBV5-1
j_call: TRBJ2-7

cdr3_nt: TGTGCCAGCAGTTGGGACAGGGAAGGGGACACTGAAGCTTTCTTT
cdr3_aa: CASSWDREGDTEAFF
clone_size: -
d_call: TRBD1
v_call: TRBV2
j_call: TRBJ1-1

cdr3_nt: TGTGCCAGCAGTACCAACAGGGACAGGGCCCAGCATTTT
cdr3_aa: CASSTNRDRAQHF
clone_size: once
d_call: TRBD1
v_call: TRBV6-1
j_call: TRBJ1-5

cdr3_nt: TGTGCCAGCTCCGAAAGGAGGGGTAGCACAGATACGCAGTATTTT
cdr3_aa: CASSERRGSTDTQYF
clone_size: -
d_call: -
v_call: TRBV2
j_call: TRBJ2-3